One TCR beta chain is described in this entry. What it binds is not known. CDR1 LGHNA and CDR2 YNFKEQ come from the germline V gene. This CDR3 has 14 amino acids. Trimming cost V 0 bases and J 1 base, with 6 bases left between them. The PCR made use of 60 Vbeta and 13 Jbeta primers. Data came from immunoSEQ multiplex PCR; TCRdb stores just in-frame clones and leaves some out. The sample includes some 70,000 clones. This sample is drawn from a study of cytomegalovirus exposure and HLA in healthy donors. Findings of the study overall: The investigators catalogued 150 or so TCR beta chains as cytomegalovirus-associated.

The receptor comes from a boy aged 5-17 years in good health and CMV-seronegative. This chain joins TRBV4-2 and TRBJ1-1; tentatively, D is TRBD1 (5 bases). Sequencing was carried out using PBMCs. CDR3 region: CASSQDRGNTEAFF. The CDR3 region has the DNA TGTGCCAGCAGCCAAGATAGGGGGAACACTGAAGCTTTCTTT.